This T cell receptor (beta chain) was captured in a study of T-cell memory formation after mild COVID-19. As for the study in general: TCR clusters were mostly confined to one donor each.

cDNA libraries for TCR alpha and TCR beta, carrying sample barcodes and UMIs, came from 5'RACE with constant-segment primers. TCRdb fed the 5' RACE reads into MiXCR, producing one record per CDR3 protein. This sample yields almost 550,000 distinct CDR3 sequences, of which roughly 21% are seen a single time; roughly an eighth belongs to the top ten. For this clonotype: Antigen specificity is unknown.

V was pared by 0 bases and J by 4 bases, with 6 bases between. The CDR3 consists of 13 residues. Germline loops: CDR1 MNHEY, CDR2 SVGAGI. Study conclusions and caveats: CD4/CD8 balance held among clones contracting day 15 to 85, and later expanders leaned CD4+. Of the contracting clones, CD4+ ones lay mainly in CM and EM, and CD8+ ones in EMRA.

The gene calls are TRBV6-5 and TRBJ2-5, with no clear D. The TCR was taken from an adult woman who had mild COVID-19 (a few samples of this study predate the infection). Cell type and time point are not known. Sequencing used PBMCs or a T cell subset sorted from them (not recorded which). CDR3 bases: TGTGCCAGCAGTTACTCGGTGAGAGAGACCCAGTACTTC. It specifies CASSYSVRETQYF.